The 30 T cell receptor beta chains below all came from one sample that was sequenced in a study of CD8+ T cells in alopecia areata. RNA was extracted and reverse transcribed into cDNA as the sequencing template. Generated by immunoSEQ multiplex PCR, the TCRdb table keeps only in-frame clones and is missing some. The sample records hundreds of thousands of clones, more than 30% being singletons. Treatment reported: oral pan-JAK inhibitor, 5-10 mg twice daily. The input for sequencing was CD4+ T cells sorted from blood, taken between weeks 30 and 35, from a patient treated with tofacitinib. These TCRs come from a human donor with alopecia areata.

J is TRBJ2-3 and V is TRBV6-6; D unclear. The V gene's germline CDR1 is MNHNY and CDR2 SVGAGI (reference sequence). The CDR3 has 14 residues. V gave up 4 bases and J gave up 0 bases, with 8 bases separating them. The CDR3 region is CASSLSVSTDTQYF. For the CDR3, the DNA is TGTGCCAGCAGTTTGAGCGTGAGCACAGATACGCAGTATTTT.

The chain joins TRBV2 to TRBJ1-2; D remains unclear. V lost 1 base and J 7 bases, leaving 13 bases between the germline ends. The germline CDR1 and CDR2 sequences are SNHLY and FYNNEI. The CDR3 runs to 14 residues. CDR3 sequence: CASSEEEFSAGYTF. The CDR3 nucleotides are TGTGCCAGCAGTGAAGAAGAGTTTTCGGCTGGCTACACCTTC.

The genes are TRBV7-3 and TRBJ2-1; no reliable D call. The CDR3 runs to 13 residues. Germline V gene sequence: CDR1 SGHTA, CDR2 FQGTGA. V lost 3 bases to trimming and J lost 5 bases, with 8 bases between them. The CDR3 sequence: CASSLWAHNEQFF. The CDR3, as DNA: TGTGCCAGCAGCTTGTGGGCCCACAATGAGCAGTTCTTC.

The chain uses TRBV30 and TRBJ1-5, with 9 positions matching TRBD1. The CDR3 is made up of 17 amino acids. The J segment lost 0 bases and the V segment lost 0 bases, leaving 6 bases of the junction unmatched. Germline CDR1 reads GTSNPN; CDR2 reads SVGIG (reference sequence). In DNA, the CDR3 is TGTGCCTGGAGTGTACGGGGACAGGGACATAGCAATCAGCCCCAGCATTTT. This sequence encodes CAWSVRGQGHSNQPQHF.

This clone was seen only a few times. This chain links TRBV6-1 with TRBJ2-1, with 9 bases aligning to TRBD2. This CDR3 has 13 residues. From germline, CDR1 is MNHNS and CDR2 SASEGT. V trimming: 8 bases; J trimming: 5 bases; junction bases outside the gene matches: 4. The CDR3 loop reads CASPREGHNEQFF. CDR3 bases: TGTGCCAGCCCGCGGGAGGGACACAATGAGCAGTTCTTC.

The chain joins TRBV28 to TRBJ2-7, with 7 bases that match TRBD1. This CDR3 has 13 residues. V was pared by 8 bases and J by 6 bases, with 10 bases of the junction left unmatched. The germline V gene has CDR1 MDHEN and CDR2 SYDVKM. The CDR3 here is CASQPSHRGEQYF. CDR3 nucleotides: TGTGCCAGCCAGCCCTCTCACAGGGGCGAGCAGTACTTC.

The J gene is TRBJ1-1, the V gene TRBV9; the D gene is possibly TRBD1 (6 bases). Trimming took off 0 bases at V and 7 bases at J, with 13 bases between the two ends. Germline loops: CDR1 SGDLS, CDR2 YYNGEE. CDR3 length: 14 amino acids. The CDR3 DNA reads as TGTGCCAGCAGCGTAGAGGGGGGCTCGGGTGAAGCTTTCTTT. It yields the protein CASSVEGGSGEAFF. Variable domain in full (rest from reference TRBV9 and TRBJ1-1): DSGVTQTPKHLITATGQRVTLRCSPRSGDLSVYWYQQSLDQGLQFLIQYYNGEERAKGNILERFSAQQFPDLHSELNLSSLELGDSALYFCASSVEGGSGEAFFGQGTRLTVV.

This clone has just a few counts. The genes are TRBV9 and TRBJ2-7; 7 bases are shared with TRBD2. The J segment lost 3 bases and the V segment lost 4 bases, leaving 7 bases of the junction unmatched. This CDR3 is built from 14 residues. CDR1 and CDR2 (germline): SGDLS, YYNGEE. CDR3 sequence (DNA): TGTGCCAGCAGCCCGAGGGCTAGCGGCTACGAGCAGTACTTC. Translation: CASSPRASGYEQYF.

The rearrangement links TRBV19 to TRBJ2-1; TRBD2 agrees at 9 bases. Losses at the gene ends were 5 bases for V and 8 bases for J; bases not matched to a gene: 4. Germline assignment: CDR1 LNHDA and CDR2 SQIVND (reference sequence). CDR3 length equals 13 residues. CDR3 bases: TGTGCCAGTAGTCACGGGACTAGCTATGAGCAGTTCTTC. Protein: CASSHGTSYEQFF.

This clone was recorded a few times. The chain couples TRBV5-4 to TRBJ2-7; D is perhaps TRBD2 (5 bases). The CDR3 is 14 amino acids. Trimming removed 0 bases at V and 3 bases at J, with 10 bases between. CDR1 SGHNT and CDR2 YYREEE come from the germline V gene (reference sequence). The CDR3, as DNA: TGTGCCAGCAGCTTGGCACTAGATGTCTACGAGCAGTACTTC. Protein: CASSLALDVYEQYF. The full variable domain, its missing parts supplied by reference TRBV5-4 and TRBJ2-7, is ETGVTQSPTHLIKTRGQQVTLRCSSQSGHNTVSWYQQALGQGPQFIFQYYREEENGRGNFPPRFSGLQFPNYSSELNVNALELDDSALYLCASSLALDVYEQYFGPGTRLTVT.

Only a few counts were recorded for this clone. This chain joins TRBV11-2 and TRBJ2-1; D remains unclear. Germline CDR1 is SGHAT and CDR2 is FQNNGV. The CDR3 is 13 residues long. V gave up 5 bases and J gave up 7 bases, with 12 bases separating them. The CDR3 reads CASSTSLRNEQFF. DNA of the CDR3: TGTGCCAGCAGCACTTCACTACGGAATGAGCAGTTCTTC.

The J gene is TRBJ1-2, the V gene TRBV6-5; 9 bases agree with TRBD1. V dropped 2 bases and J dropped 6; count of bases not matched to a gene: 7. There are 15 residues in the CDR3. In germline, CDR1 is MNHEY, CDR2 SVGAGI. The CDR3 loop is CASSYHWDRADGYTF. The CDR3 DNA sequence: TGTGCCAGCAGTTACCACTGGGACAGGGCAGATGGCTACACCTTC.

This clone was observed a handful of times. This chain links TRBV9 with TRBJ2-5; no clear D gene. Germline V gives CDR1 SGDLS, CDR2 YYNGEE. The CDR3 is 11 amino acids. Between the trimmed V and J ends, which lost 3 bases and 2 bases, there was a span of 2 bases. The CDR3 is CASSGQETQYF. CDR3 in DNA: TGTGCCAGCAGCGGACAAGAGACCCAGTACTTC. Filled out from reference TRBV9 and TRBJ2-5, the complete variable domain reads DSGVTQTPKHLITATGQRVTLRCSPRSGDLSVYWYQQSLDQGLQFLIQYYNGEERAKGNILERFSAQQFPDLHSELNLSSLELGDSALYFCASSGQETQYFGPGTRLLVL.

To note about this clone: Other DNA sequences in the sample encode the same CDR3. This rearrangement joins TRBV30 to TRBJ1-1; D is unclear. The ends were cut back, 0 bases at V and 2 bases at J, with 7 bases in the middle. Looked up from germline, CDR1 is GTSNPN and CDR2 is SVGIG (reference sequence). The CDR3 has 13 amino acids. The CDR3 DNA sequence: TGTGCCTGGAGTGTACTAGGTAACACTGAAGCTTTCTTT. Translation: CAWSVLGNTEAFF.

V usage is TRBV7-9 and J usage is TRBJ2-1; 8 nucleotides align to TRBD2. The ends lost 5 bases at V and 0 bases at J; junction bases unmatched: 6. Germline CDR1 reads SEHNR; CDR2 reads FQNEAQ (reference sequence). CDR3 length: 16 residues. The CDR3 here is CASSPPAGASYNEQFF. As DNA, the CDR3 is TGTGCCAGCAGCCCACCAGCGGGAGCCTCCTACAATGAGCAGTTCTTC.

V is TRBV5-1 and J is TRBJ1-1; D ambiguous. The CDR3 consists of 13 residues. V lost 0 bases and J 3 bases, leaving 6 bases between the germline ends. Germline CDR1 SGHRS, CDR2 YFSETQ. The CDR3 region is CASSLAQHTEAFF. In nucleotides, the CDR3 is TGCGCCAGCAGCTTGGCACAGCACACTGAAGCTTTCTTT.

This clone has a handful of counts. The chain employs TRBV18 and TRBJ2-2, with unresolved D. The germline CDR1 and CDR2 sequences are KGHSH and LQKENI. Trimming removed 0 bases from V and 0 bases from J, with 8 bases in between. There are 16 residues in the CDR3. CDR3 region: CASSPPDGPNTGELFF. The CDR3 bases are TGTGCCAGCTCACCACCGGACGGCCCGAACACCGGGGAGCTGTTTTTT.

The DNA of the CDR3 is TGTGCCAGCAGTGCTATAGGGGCCGATTTTCACACCGGGGAGCTGTTTTTT. Amino acid sequence: CASSAIGADFHTGELFF. V is TRBV6-4 and J is TRBJ2-2; D is possibly TRBD1 (5 bases). The germline CDR1 and CDR2 sequences are MRHNA and SNTAGT. The CDR3 covers 17 residues. V was shortened by 4 bases and J by 3 bases, with 18 bases between the two germline ends.

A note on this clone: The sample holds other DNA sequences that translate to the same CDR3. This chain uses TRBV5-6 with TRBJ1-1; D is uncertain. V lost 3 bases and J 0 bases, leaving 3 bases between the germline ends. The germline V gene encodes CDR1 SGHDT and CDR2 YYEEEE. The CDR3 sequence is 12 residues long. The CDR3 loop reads CASSSVNTEAFF. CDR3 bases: TGTGCCAGCAGCTCCGTGAACACTGAAGCTTTCTTT.

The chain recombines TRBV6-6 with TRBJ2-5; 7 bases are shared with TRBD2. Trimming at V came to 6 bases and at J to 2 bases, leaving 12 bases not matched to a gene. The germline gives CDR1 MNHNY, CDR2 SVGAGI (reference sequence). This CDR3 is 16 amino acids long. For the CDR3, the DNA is TGTGCCAGCAGAGTAACGCGGGGGAACGTTCAAGAGACCCAGTACTTC. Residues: CASRVTRGNVQETQYF.

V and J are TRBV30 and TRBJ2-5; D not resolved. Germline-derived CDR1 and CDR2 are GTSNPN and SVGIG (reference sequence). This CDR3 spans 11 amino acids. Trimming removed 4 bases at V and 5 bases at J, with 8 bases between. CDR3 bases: TGTGCCTGGAACTACGGGGAGACCCAGTACTTC. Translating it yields CAWNYGETQYF. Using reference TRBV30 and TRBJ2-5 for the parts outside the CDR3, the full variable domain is SQTIHQWPATLVQPVGSPLSLECTVEGTSNPNLYWYRQAAGRGLQLLFYSVGIGQISSEVPQNLSASRPQDRQFILSSKKLLLSDSGFYLCAWNYGETQYFGPGTRLLVL.

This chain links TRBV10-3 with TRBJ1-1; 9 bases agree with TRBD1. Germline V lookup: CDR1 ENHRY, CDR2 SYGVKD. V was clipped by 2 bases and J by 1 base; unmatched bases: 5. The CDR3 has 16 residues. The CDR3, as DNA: TGTGCCATCAGTGAGGCCACGGGACAGGGGAACACTGAAGCTTTCTTT. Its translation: CAISEATGQGNTEAFF.

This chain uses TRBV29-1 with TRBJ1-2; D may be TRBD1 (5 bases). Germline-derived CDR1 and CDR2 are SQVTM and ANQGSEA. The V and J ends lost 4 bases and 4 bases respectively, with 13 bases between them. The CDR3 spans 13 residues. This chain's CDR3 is CSVAPTDLYGYTF. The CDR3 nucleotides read TGCAGCGTTGCGCCGACAGACCTCTATGGCTACACCTTC. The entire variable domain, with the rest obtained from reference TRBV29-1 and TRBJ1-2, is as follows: SAVISQKPSRDICQRGTSLTIQCQVDSQVTMMFWYRQQPGQSLTLIATANQGSEATYESGFVIDKFPISRPNLTFSTLTVSNMSPEDSSIYLCSVAPTDLYGYTFGSGTRLTVV.

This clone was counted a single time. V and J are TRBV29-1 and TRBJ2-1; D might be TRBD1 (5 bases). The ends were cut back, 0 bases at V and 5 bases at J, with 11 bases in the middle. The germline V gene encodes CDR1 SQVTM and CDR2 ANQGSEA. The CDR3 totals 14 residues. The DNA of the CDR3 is TGCAGCGTTGAAGATATCAAGGGGCACAATGAGCAGTTCTTC. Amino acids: CSVEDIKGHNEQFF.

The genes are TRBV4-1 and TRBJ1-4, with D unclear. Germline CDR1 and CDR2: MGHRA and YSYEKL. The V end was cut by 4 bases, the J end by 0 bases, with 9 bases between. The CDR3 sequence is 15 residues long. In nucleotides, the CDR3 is TGCGCCAGCAGCCCCAGACCAGCAACTAATGAAAAACTGTTTTTT. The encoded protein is CASSPRPATNEKLFF.

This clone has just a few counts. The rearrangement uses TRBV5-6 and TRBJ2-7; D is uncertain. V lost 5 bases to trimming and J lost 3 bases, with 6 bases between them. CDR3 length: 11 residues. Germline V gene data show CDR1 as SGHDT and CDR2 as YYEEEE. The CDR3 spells CASSVYYEQYF. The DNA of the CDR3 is TGTGCCAGCAGTGTTTACTACGAGCAGTACTTC.

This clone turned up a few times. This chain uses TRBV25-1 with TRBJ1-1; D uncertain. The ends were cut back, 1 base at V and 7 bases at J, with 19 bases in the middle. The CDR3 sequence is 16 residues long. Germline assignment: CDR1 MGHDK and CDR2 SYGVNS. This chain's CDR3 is CASSESVGLRRREAFF. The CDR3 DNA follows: TGTGCCAGCAGTGAATCCGTCGGACTTAGAAGGCGTGAAGCTTTCTTT.

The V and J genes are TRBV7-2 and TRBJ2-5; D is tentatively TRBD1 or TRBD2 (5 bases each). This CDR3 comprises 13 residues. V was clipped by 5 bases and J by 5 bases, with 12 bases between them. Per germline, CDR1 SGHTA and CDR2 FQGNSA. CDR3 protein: CASSVGVLETQYF. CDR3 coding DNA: TGTGCCAGCAGCGTGGGGGTACTGGAGACCCAGTACTTC.

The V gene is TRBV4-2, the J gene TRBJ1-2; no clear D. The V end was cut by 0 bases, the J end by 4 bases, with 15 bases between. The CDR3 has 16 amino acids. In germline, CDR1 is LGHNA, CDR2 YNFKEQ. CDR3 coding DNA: TGTGCCAGCAGCCAAGATAAGAGCTTCGTCGGCTATGGCTACACCTTC. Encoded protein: CASSQDKSFVGYGYTF.

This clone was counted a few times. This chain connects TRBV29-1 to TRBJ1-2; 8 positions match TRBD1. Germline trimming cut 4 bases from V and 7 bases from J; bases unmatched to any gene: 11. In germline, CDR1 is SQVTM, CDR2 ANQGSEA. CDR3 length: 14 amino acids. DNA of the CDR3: TGCAGCGTTGGAGAGGCAGGGGGCGCGATTGGCTACACCTTC. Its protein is CSVGEAGGAIGYTF.